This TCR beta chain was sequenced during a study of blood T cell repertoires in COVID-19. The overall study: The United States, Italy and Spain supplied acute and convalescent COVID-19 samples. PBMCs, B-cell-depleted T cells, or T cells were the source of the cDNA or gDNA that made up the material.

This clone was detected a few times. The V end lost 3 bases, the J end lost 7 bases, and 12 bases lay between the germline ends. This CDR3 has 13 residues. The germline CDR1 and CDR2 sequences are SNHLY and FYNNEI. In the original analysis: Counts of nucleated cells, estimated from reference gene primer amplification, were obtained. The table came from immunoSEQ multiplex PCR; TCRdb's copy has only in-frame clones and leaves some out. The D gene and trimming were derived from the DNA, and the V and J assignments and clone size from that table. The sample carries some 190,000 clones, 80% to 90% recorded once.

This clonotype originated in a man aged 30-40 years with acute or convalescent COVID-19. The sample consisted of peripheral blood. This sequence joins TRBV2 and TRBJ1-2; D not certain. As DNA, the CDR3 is TGTGCCAGCAGTGATTGGAGGGAAGGTGGCTACACCTTC. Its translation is CASSDWREGGYTF.